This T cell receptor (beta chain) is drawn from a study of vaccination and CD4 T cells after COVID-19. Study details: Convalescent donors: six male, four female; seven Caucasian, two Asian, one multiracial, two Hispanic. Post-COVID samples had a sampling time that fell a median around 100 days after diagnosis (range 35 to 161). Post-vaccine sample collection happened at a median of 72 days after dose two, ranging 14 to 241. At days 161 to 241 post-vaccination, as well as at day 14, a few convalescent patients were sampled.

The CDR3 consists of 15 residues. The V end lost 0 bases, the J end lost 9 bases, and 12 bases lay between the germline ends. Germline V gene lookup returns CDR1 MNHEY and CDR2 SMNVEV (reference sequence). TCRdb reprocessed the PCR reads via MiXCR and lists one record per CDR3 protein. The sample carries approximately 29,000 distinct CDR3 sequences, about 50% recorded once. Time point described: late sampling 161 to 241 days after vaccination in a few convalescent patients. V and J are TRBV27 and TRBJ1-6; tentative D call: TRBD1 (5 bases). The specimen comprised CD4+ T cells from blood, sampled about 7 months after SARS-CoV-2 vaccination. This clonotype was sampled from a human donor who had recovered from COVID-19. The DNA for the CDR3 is TGTGCCAGCAGTTTATCTCGGGGGTACGGTTCACCCCTCCACTTT. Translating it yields CASSLSRGYGSPLHF.